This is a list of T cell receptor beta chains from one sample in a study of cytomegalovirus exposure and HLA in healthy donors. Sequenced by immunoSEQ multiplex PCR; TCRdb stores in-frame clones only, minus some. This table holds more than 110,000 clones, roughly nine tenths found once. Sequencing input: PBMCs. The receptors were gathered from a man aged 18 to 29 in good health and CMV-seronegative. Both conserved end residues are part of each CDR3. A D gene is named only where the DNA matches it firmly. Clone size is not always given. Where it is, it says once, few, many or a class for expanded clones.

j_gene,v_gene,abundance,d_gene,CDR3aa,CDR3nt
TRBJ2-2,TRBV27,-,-,CASSLRGGDTGELFF,TGTGCCAGCAGTTTAAGGGGGGGCGACACCGGGGAGCTGTTTTTT
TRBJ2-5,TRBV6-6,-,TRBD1,CASSYPGQGARETQYF,TGTGCCAGCAGTTACCCAGGACAGGGGGCACGGGAGACCCAGTACTTC
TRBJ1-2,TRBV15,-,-,CATSRNRASHGYTF,TGTGCCACCAGCAGAAACAGGGCAAGCCATGGCTACACCTTC
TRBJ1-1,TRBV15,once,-,CATSRDRPDTEAFF,TGTGCCACCAGCAGAGACAGGCCAGACACTGAAGCTTTCTTT
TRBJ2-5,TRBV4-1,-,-,CASSPTGLETQYF,TGCGCCAGCAGCCCTACTGGTTTGGAGACCCAGTACTTC
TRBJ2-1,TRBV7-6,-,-,CASSPRGSRQRQSYNEQFF,TGTGCCAGCAGCCCAAGGGGGTCTCGGCAGCGACAATCCTACAATGAGCAGTTCTTC
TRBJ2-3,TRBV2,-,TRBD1,CASSAGGPDTQYF,TGTGCCAGCAGTGCAGGGGGCCCAGATACGCAGTATTTT
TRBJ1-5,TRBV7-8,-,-,CASSLLSGGGNQPQHF,TGTGCCAGCAGCTTATTATCAGGTGGAGGGAATCAGCCCCAGCATTTT
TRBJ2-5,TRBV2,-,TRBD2,CASSVVEGLAAQYF,TGTGCCAGCAGTGTTGTGGAGGGACTAGCGGCCCAGTACTTC
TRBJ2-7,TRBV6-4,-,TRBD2,CASKWTSGSYEQYF,TGTGCCAGCAAATGGACTAGCGGTTCCTACGAGCAGTACTTC
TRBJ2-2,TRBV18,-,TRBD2,CASSPRLAGGTGELFF,TGTGCCAGCTCACCGAGACTAGCGGGGGGCACCGGGGAGCTGTTTTTT
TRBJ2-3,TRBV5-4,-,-,CASSFSSTDTQYF,TGTGCCAGCAGCTTTAGCTCCACAGATACGCAGTATTTT
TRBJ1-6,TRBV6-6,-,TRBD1,CASSQQGGGSPLHF,TGTGCCAGCAGTCAGCAGGGGGGCGGTTCACCCCTCCACTTT
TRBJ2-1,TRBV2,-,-,CASSEDRQSYNEQFF,TGTGCCAGCAGTGAGGACAGACAATCCTACAATGAGCAGTTCTTC
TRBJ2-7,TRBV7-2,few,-,CASSLVVYEQYF,TGTGCCAGCAGCTTAGTTGTATACGAGCAGTACTTC
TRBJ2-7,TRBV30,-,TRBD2,CAWSGLASSYEQYF,TGTGCCTGGAGCGGACTAGCGTCCTCCTACGAGCAGTACTTC
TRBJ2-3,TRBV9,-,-,CASSVKGGASPDTQYF,TGTGCCAGCAGCGTTAAAGGAGGGGCTAGCCCAGATACGCAGTATTTT
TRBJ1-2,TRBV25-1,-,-,CATRQSNYGYTF,TGTGCCACGAGACAGTCTAACTATGGCTACACCTTC
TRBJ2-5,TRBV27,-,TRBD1,CASSLIGQQGALGETQYF,TGTGCCAGCAGTTTAATCGGCCAACAGGGGGCGCTGGGAGAGACCCAGTACTTC
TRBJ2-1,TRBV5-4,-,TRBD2,CASSLRAGGDFNEQFF,TGTGCCAGCAGCCTACGTGCCGGGGGGGACTTCAATGAGCAGTTCTTC
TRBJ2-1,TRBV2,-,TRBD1,CASRWTGVVYNEQFF,TGTGCCAGCAGATGGACAGGGGTTGTGTACAATGAGCAGTTCTTC
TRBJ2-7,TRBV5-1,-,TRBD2,CASSSGLAGPYEQYF,TGCGCCAGCAGTTCGGGACTAGCGGGTCCCTACGAGCAGTACTTC
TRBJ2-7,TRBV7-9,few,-,CASSRIPSDEQYF,TGTGCCAGCAGCCGCATCCCTAGCGACGAGCAGTACTTC
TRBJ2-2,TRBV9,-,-,CASSVGSETGTGELFF,TGTGCCAGCAGCGTCGGGAGCGAAACCGGGACCGGGGAGCTGTTTTTT
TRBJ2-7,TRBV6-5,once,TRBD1,CASSYSRGQVYEQYF,TGTGCCAGCAGTTACTCGAGAGGACAGGTCTACGAGCAGTACTTC
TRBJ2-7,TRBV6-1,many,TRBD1,CASSEADGTGSYEQYF,TGTGCCAGCAGTGAAGCGGATGGGACAGGGAGCTACGAGCAGTACTTC
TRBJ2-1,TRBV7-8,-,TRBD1,CASRNLGRTGDREQFF,TGTGCCAGCCGCAACCTGGGCCGGACAGGGGATCGTGAGCAGTTCTTC
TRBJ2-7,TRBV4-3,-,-,CASSQDRRAYEQYF,TGCGCCAGCAGCCAAGATAGGCGGGCCTACGAGCAGTACTTC
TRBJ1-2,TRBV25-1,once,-,CASSLQGPNYGYTF,TGTGCCAGCAGTTTACAGGGCCCCAACTATGGCTACACCTTC
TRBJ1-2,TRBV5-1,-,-,CASSLGVDRFYGYTF,TGCGCCAGCAGCTTGGGGGTAGACAGATTTTATGGCTACACCTTC
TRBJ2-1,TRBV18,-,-,CASSPGGGPGQFF,TGTGCCAGCTCACCAGGCGGGGGCCCGGGGCAGTTCTTC
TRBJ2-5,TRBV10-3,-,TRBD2,CAIREREGGETQYF,TGTGCCATCAGGGAGCGGGAGGGCGGGGAGACCCAGTACTTC
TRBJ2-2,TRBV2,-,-,CASSESVVVPGRELFF,TGTGCCAGCAGTGAATCGGTGGTCGTTCCAGGGAGGGAGCTGTTTTTT
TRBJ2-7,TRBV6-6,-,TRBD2,CASSPDPGGRHEQYF,TGTGCCAGCAGCCCTGACCCCGGGGGGAGGCACGAGCAGTACTTC
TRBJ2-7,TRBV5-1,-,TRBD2,CASSFGGESYEQYF,TGCGCCAGCAGCTTCGGGGGGGAGTCTTACGAGCAGTACTTC
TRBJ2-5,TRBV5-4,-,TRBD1,CASSLARTGKETQYF,TGTGCCAGCAGCTTGGCCCGGACAGGGAAAGAGACCCAGTACTTC
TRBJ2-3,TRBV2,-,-,CASTGASTDTQYF,TGTGCCAGCACAGGGGCCAGCACAGATACGCAGTATTTT
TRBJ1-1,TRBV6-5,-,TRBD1,CASRGQLNTEAFF,TGTGCCAGCAGGGGACAGCTGAACACTGAAGCTTTCTTT
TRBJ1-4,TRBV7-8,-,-,CASSLNKNEKLFF,TGTGCCAGCAGCTTAAACAAGAATGAAAAACTGTTTTTT
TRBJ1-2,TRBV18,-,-,CASSPDSYGYTF,TGTGCCAGCTCACCAGACAGCTATGGCTACACCTTC
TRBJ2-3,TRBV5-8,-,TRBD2,CASSSRLGLAGEYSTDTQYF,TGTGCCAGCAGCTCACGGCTGGGACTAGCGGGAGAATATAGCACAGATACGCAGTATTTT
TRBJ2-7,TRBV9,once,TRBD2,CASSPRGDRIGEQYF,TGTGCCAGCAGCCCCCGGGGGGACCGGATCGGCGAGCAGTACTTC
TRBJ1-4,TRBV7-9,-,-,CASSLEGIGGAGEKLFF,TGTGCCAGCAGCTTAGAAGGTATTGGGGGCGCCGGTGAAAAACTGTTTTTT
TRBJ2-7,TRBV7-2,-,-,CASSPASTASHYEQYF,TGTGCCAGCAGCCCCGCCTCGACAGCCTCACACTACGAGCAGTACTTC
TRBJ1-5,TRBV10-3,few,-,CAISQSNQPQHF,TGTGCCATCAGTCAAAGCAATCAGCCCCAGCATTTT
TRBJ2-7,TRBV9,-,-,CASSEGLTTDEQYF,TGTGCCAGCAGCGAGGGGTTAACCACCGACGAGCAGTACTTC
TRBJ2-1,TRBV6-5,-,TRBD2,CASRPGVAGSNEQFF,TGTGCCAGCAGACCGGGGGTAGCGGGGTCGAATGAGCAGTTCTTC
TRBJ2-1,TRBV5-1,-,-,CASSLAQDSRKNEQFF,TGCGCCAGCAGCTTGGCCCAGGACAGCCGGAAGAATGAGCAGTTCTTC
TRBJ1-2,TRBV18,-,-,CASSTDKNYGYTF,TGTGCCAGCTCAACGGACAAAAACTATGGCTACACCTTC
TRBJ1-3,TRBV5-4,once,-,CASSLWGSGNTIYF,TGTGCCAGCAGCTTGTGGGGCAGTGGAAACACCATATATTTT
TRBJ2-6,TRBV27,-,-,CASSLSYYMRAGANVLTF,TGTGCCAGCAGTTTATCTTATTATATGAGGGCTGGGGCCAACGTCCTGACTTTC